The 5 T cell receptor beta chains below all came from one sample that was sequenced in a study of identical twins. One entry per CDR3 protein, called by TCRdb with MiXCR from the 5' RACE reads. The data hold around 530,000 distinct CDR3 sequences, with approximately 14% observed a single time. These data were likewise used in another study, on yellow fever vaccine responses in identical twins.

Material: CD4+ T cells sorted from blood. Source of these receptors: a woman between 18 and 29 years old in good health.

The CDR3 DNA is TGTGCCAGCAGCTTCGGCACGATCGGGGTGCAGTTCTTC. Protein sequence: CASSFGTIGVQFF. This chain uses TRBV11-2 with TRBJ2-1; D is possibly TRBD2 (5 bases). Germline CDR1 and CDR2: SGHAT and FQNNGV. CDR3 length: 13 residues. V lost 3 bases, J lost 12 bases, and 15 bases lay in between.

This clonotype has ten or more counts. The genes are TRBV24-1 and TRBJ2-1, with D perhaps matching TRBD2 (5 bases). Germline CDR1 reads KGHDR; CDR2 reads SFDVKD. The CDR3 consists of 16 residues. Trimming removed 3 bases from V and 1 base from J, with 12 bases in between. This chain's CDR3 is CATSDTEAASYNEQFF. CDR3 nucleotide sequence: TGTGCCACCAGTGATACGGAGGCAGCGTCCTACAATGAGCAGTTCTTC.

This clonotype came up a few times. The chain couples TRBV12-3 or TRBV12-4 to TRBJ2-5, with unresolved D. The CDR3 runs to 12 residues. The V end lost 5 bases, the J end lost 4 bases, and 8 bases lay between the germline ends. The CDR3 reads CASSVKAETQYF. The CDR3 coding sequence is TGTGCCAGCAGTGTAAAAGCAGAGACCCAGTACTTC.

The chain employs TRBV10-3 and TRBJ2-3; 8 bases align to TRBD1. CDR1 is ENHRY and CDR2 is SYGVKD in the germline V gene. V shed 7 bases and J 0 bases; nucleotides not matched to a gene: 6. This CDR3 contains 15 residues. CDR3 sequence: CAITSGQGSTDTQYF. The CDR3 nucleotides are TGTGCCATCACCTCCGGACAGGGTAGCACAGATACGCAGTATTTT.

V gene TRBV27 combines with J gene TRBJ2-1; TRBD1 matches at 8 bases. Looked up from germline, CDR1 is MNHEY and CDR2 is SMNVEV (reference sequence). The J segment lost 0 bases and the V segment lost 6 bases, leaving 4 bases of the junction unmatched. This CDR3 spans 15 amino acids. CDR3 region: CASRSDRGSYNEQFF. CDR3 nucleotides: TGTGCCAGCAGAAGCGACAGGGGCTCCTACAATGAGCAGTTCTTC.